These 18 T cell receptor beta chains originate from one sample sequenced in a study of beta chain features in type 1 diabetes. Broader study findings: When Type 1 diabetes patients were examined, their TCRB CDR3s proved moderately but significantly shorter in all four CD4+ subsets.

No antigen has been identified for these receptors. As every portion of the isolated RNA was reverse transcribed, the sequencing read expressed TCRB transcripts. Assay: immunoSEQ multiplex PCR; the TCRdb copy retains only in-frame clones and omits some. The sample has hundreds of thousands of clones; roughly 13% are singletons. What was sequenced was naive CD4+ T cells from blood. These receptors were obtained from a man aged 18 to 35 with type 1 diabetes.

The chain combines TRBV5-4 with TRBJ2-5; D is unclear. The germline V gene encodes CDR1 SGHNT and CDR2 YYREEE (reference sequence). The CDR3 length is 13 residues. The V and J ends lost 2 bases and 1 base respectively, with 6 bases between them. The CDR3 sequence: CASSLGFQETQYF. Written as DNA, the CDR3 is TGTGCCAGCAGCTTAGGTTTCCAAGAGACCCAGTACTTC.

The J gene is TRBJ2-1, the V gene TRBV18, with D unresolved. CDR1 KGHSH and CDR2 LQKENI come from the germline V gene. There are 13 residues in the CDR3. V was cut by 2 bases and J by 6 bases, with 8 bases left in between. The CDR3 reads CASSPTEGNEQFF. The CDR3, as DNA: TGTGCCAGCTCACCAACGGAAGGCAATGAGCAGTTCTTC.

This sequence joins TRBV15 and TRBJ2-5, with TRBD1 matching over 7 bases. The V gene end was trimmed by 1 base and the J gene end by 1 base; junction bases not matched to a gene: 6. The CDR3 extends over 16 amino acids. Germline V gene data show CDR1 as LNHNV and CDR2 as YYDKDF (reference sequence). CDR3 residues: CATSRARQGSQETQYF. The CDR3 region has the DNA TGTGCCACCAGCAGAGCAAGACAGGGATCCCAAGAGACCCAGTACTTC.

J is TRBJ1-2 and V is TRBV14; no firm D call. V was clipped by 3 bases and J by 4 bases, with 12 bases between them. This CDR3 has 14 amino acids. Germline V lookup: CDR1 SGHDN, CDR2 FVKESK. In DNA, the CDR3 is TGTGCCAGCAGCCAGATGGGCGGCTTCTATGGCTACACCTTC. It encodes CASSQMGGFYGYTF.

The rearrangement joins TRBV9 to TRBJ2-5; possible D gene TRBD2, 5 bases. Trimming took 0 bases from V and 2 from J, leaving 11 bases between them. CDR1 is SGDLS and CDR2 is YYNGEE in the germline V gene. The CDR3 is 15 amino acids. The CDR3 bases are TGTGCCAGCAGCGTAGCTGGCCGGGGTCAAGAGACCCAGTACTTC. Translation: CASSVAGRGQETQYF.

This clone was observed a handful of times. Other DNA sequences of this sample code for an identical CDR3. The chain is built from TRBV18 and TRBJ2-3; D remains unclear. The CDR3 consists of 13 residues. CDR1 and CDR2 (germline): KGHSH, LQKENI. The ends were cut back, 0 bases at V and 3 bases at J, with 4 bases in the middle. CDR3 amino acids: CASSPPVTDTQYF. The CDR3 DNA follows: TGTGCCAGCTCACCACCGGTAACAGATACGCAGTATTTT.

This chain uses TRBV28 with TRBJ1-6; D remains ambiguous. CDR1 is MDHEN, CDR2 SYDVKM, per germline. The CDR3 spans 14 residues. The V end lost 6 bases, the J end lost 7 bases, and 13 bases lay between the germline ends. CDR3 amino acids: CASRPGVNNSPLHF. The CDR3, as DNA: TGTGCCAGCAGGCCAGGTGTCAACAATTCACCCCTCCACTTT.

The J gene is TRBJ2-2, the V gene TRBV7-3; tentatively, D is TRBD2 (5 bases). Per germline, CDR1 SGHTA and CDR2 FQGTGA. This CDR3 is built from 15 residues. V was cut by 1 base and J by 4 bases, with 10 bases left in between. CDR3 sequence: CASSLRSGSTGELFF. Written as DNA, the CDR3 is TGTGCCAGCAGCTTAAGATCGGGGTCCACCGGGGAGCTGTTTTTT.

This clone was picked up a small number of times. The chain recombines TRBV2 with TRBJ1-2, with a weak D call TRBD1 (5 bases). Germline V gives CDR1 SNHLY, CDR2 FYNNEI. The CDR3 extends over 12 amino acids. Trimming removed 7 bases from V and 3 bases from J, with 9 bases in between. CDR3 in amino acids: CASNAQDYGYTF. CDR3 sequence (DNA): TGTGCCAGCAATGCACAGGACTATGGCTACACCTTC.

The chain joins TRBV15 to TRBJ1-1; 7 positions agree with TRBD1. The CDR3 has 17 amino acids. The germline CDR1 and CDR2 sequences are LNHNV and YYDKDF (reference sequence). The V and J ends lost 5 bases and 1 base, in that order; junction bases with no gene match: 13. Here the CDR3 reads CATSLGWGTARNTEAFF. CDR3 bases: TGTGCCACCAGCCTTGGGTGGGGGACAGCCAGGAACACTGAAGCTTTCTTT.

This clone was detected a few times. This chain links TRBV27 with TRBJ2-5; 8 bases agree with TRBD1. With V trimmed by 5 bases and J by 9 bases, 11 bases remained unmatched. CDR3 length equals 14 residues. Germline assignment: CDR1 MNHEY and CDR2 SMNVEV (reference sequence). CDR3 sequence: CASSPIGQGMAQYF. CDR3 in DNA: TGTGCCAGCAGTCCCATCGGACAGGGTATGGCCCAGTACTTC.

V usage is TRBV4-2 and J usage is TRBJ2-1; perhaps TRBD1 as D (5 bases). The germline gives CDR1 LGHNA, CDR2 YNFKEQ. CDR3 size: 14 residues. The V end was cut by 1 base, the J end by 9 bases, with 13 bases between. CDR3 residues: CASSQALAQGEQFF. In nucleotides, the CDR3 is TGTGCCAGCAGCCAAGCTTTAGCCCAGGGTGAGCAGTTCTTC.

The J gene is TRBJ2-1, the V gene TRBV5-4; D might be TRBD2 (7 bases). The CDR3 totals 14 residues. V was clipped by 3 bases and J by 8 bases, with 15 bases between them. From germline, CDR1 is SGHNT and CDR2 YYREEE (reference sequence). The CDR3 reads CASSSPGGGDEQFF. CDR3 coding DNA: TGTGCCAGCAGCTCACCCGGCGGGGGCGATGAGCAGTTCTTC.

This clone was seen a few times. The same CDR3 arises from other DNA sequences in this sample as well. The gene calls are TRBV30 and TRBJ2-7; D is perhaps TRBD2 (6 bases). The CDR3 totals 14 residues. V lost 0 bases and J lost 1, with 10 bases in between. Germline-derived CDR1 and CDR2 are GTSNPN and SVGIG (reference sequence). CDR3 in amino acids: CAWSVGGTSYEQYF. The DNA for the CDR3 is TGTGCCTGGAGTGTTGGAGGGACTTCCTACGAGCAGTACTTC.

This clone was detected only a few times. The V call is TRBV7-9, the J call TRBJ2-1, with TRBD1 as a possible D gene (6 bases). Germline values: CDR1 SEHNR, CDR2 FQNEAQ (reference sequence). There are 13 residues in the CDR3. V lost 4 bases to trimming and J lost 9 bases, with 13 bases between them. CDR3 DNA: TGTGCCAGCAGCTCCGGGACATTCAGTGAGCAGTTCTTC. Translation gives CASSSGTFSEQFF.

The V call is TRBV4-3, the J call TRBJ2-7; 8 bases align to TRBD1. The CDR3 has 14 residues. Germline CDR1 and CDR2: LGHNA and YSLEER. V lost 4 bases and J lost 4; bases outside the gene matches: 6. The CDR3 DNA reads as TGCGCCAGCAGCCGGTGGGACAGGATATACGAGCAGTACTTC. The encoded protein is CASSRWDRIYEQYF.

The chain is built from TRBV13 and TRBJ2-5; either TRBD1 or TRBD2 may supply D (5 bases each). The CDR3 is made up of 13 amino acids. From germline, CDR1 is PRHDT and CDR2 FYEKMQ (reference sequence). V was clipped by 3 bases and J by 4 bases, with 9 bases between them. The CDR3 DNA reads TGTGCCAGCAGCTTGCAGGGACGAGAGACCCAGTACTTC. It encodes CASSLQGRETQYF. Based on the CDR3 plus reference TRBV13 and TRBJ2-5, the full variable domain is AAGVIQSPRHLIKEKRETATLKCYPIPRHDTVYWYQQGPGQDPQFLISFYEKMQSDKGSIPDRFSAQQFSDYHSELNMSSLELGDSALYFCASSLQGRETQYFGPGTRLLVL.

This chain uses TRBV9 with TRBJ2-2, with D possibly being TRBD2 (6 bases). There are 13 residues in the CDR3. V gave up 6 bases and J gave up 8 bases, with 14 bases separating them. In germline, CDR1 is SGDLS, CDR2 YYNGEE. The CDR3 is CASNPGEAGELFF. CDR3 nucleotide sequence: TGTGCCAGCAACCCGGGGGAAGCGGGGGAGCTGTTTTTT.